This T cell receptor beta chain comes out of a study of CXCR3-negative and CXCR3-positive naive CD8 T cells. Study-wide results and caveats: The TRB CDR3s that CXCR3-positive naive cells carried were more hydrophobic than those of CXCR3-negative naive cells.

The authors made the TRB cDNA libraries by 5' RACE using UMI labels. One entry per CDR3 protein, without DNA, is what TCRdb gives after re-calling the 5' RACE reads. The table for this sample gives some 140,000 distinct CDR3 sequences. The CDR3 has 15 residues. Details on this clonotype: Its antigen is not known.

This TCR came from a human donor in good health. Some clones in this sample may be carry-over from other donors' samples. The V call is TRBV12-3 or TRBV12-4, the J call TRBJ2-1; the TCRdb call, TRBD2, lacks DNA for checking. The sample consisted of naive CXCR3+ CD8+ T cells from blood. Described subset: CD45RO-CCR7+CD27+CD95- naive CD8+ T cells expressing CXCR3 (TNR3+). The CDR3 protein is CASSFGSSGYNEQFF.